The 9 T cell receptor beta chains given below trace back to one sample, sequenced in a study of OX40 agonist ivuxolimab in advanced cancers. Method: immunoSEQ multiplex PCR; TCRdb's copy keeps in-frame clones and lacks some. The sample has about 69,000 clones; about four fifths are singletons. The source material was CD4+ or CD8+ T cells sorted from blood, sampled in a trial of the OX40 agonist ivuxolimab. The receptors originated from an adult with an advanced solid tumor such as melanoma, head and neck, liver or kidney cancer.

V is TRBV19 and J is TRBJ1-2; D uncertain. Germline V gives CDR1 LNHDA, CDR2 SQIVND (reference sequence). The V gene lost 5 bases and the J gene lost 0 bases, with 10 bases spanning the gap. This CDR3 is 14 amino acids long. The DNA of the CDR3 is TGTGCCAGTAGTGGCCAGCAGTCTAACTATGGCTACACCTTC. Its translation: CASSGQQSNYGYTF.

J is TRBJ2-7 and V is TRBV18, with D tentatively TRBD2 (5 bases). The CDR3 consists of 15 residues. The V gene's germline CDR1 is KGHSH and CDR2 LQKENI. Trimming stripped 5 bases from V and 3 bases from J, with 17 bases between. The CDR3 sequence: CASSTTPTGGYEQYF. DNA for the CDR3: TGTGCCAGCTCAACTACACCTACCGGAGGCTACGAGCAGTACTTC.

This clone was observed a few times. The chain links TRBV25-1 to TRBJ2-1, with D perhaps given as TRBD1 or TRBD2 (6 bases each). Germline CDR1 is MGHDK and CDR2 is SYGVNS. The CDR3 is made up of 12 amino acids. V dropped 4 bases and J dropped 7 bases, with 8 bases sitting between them. CDR3 bases: TGTGCCAGCAGTGGGGGGGCTAATGAGCAGTTCTTC. It is translated as CASSGGANEQFF.

The rearrangement links TRBV5-1 to TRBJ2-6, with 8 bases lining up with TRBD1. Germline loops: CDR1 SGHRS, CDR2 YFSETQ. V lost 0 bases, J lost 0 bases, and 11 bases stayed unmatched. This CDR3 comprises 20 residues. The CDR3 DNA follows: TGCGCCAGCAGCTTGGATTACACACGGACAGGGAGCTCTGGGGCCAACGTCCTGACTTTC. It translates to CASSLDYTRTGSSGANVLTF.

The V call is TRBV4-1, the J call TRBJ2-1; D gene ambiguous. Trimming cost V 6 bases and J 8 bases, with 17 bases left between them. Germline assignment: CDR1 MGHRA and CDR2 YSYEKL. The CDR3 is made up of 14 amino acids. This chain's CDR3 is CASSIVEPGDEQFF. As DNA, the CDR3 is TGCGCCAGCAGTATCGTGGAGCCTGGGGATGAGCAGTTCTTC.

The genes are TRBV9 and TRBJ1-2, with 7 bases lining up with TRBD1. CDR1 is SGDLS and CDR2 is YYNGEE in the germline V gene. The V and J ends lost 7 bases and 1 base, in that order; junction bases with no gene match: 13. This CDR3 is 16 amino acids long. In DNA, the CDR3 is TGTGCCAGCTCCAGCTTGGGACAGAACTTTAACTATGGCTACACCTTC. Translation: CASSSLGQNFNYGYTF.

This chain uses TRBV2 with TRBJ2-7; D is perhaps TRBD1 or TRBD2 (5 bases each). The V end was cut by 7 bases, the J end by 5 bases, with 12 bases between. The CDR3 contains 12 residues. Germline V lookup: CDR1 SNHLY, CDR2 FYNNEI. CDR3 sequence: CASKPRGDEQYF. Here the CDR3 DNA reads TGTGCCAGCAAGCCCCGGGGCGACGAGCAGTACTTC.

This chain links TRBV2 with TRBJ1-2; D might be TRBD1 (6 bases). V shed 6 bases and J shed 4 bases, with 15 bases lying between them. CDR1 and CDR2 from the germline V gene are SNHLY and FYNNEI. CDR3 length equals 14 residues. Here the CDR3 reads CASSYGGAGYGYTF. CDR3 in DNA: TGTGCCAGCAGCTACGGGGGGGCGGGCTATGGCTACACCTTC. Using reference TRBV2 and TRBJ1-2 for the parts outside the CDR3, the full variable domain is EPEVTQTPSHQVTQMGQEVILRCVPISNHLYFYWYRQILGQKVEFLVSFYNNEISEKSEIFDDQFSVERPDGSNFTLKIRSTKLEDSAMYFCASSYGGAGYGYTFGSGTRLTVV.

CDR3 nucleotide sequence: TGTGCCAGCAGGCGGGACACCTACGAGCAGTACTTC. Residues: CASRRDTYEQYF. This chain uses TRBV11-3 with TRBJ2-7, with D perhaps matching TRBD1 or TRBD2 (6 bases each). The V end was cut by 6 bases, the J end by 2 bases, with 8 bases between. The CDR3 consists of 12 residues. Germline loops: CDR1 SGHNT, CDR2 YENEEA.